The 20 T cell receptor beta chains below come from one sample, sequenced in a study of blood T cells in healthy people across ages. Next came a second PCR, run for about 7 to 12 cycles, which used a sample-barcoded 5' primer along with a J-beta primer mix. TCRdb used MiXCR to reprocess the 5' RACE reads, holding one entry per CDR3 protein. Among about 640,000 distinct CDR3 sequences listed, 58% were seen once. Specimen: blood. Receptors were obtained from a man in his sixties in good health.

This clonotype was counted between two and nine times. This chain joins TRBV28 and TRBJ2-7; D is tentatively TRBD1 or TRBD2 (5 bases each). Germline CDR1 is MDHEN and CDR2 is SYDVKM. The CDR3 is 13 residues long. V was shortened by 2 bases and J by 5 bases, with 10 bases between the two germline ends. The CDR3, as DNA: TGTGCCAGCAGTTTACCAGGGAGAGACGAGCAGTACTTC. As protein: CASSLPGRDEQYF.

In its sample, this clonotype was seen many times. The chain recombines TRBV20-1 with TRBJ2-1, with D possibly TRBD1 on 5 matching bases. Germline CDR1 is DFQATT and CDR2 is SNEGSKA (reference sequence). Trimming cost V 2 bases and J 4 bases, with 15 bases left between them. The CDR3 runs to 15 residues. CDR3 nucleotides: TGCAGTGCTAGAAGAGGTCAGGGATTATACAATGAGCAGTTCTTC. Translated: CSARRGQGLYNEQFF.

With respect to this clonotype: The junction differs from germline at one of its ends, possibly a read error. V is TRBV5-1 and J is TRBJ2-2, with 10 bases fitting TRBD2. The germline V gene has CDR1 SGHRS and CDR2 YFSETQ. This CDR3 comprises 14 residues. The CDR3 nucleotides are TGCACCAGCAGCTTGGGACTAGCGACCGGGGAGCTGTTTTTT. It yields the protein CTSSLGLATGELFF.

V and J are TRBV20-1 and TRBJ2-5, with 7 bases fitting TRBD2. This CDR3 comprises 12 residues. The V and J ends lost 7 bases and 11 bases, in that order; junction bases with no gene match: 13. Germline CDR1 and CDR2: DFQATT and SNEGSKA (reference sequence). The CDR3 DNA sequence: TGCAGTGTACGTAGAGCGGGACGGGAGCAGTACTTC. Translated: CSVRRAGREQYF.

V and J are TRBV21-1 and TRBJ2-7. TRBV21-1 corresponds to a pseudogene. The CDR3 length is 14 residues. The CDR3, as DNA: TGTGCCAGCAGCAGCCCGACGCGGTCCTACGAGCAGTACTTC. Translated: CASSSPTRSYEQYF.

The rearrangement links TRBV12-3 or TRBV12-4 to TRBJ2-6; no clear D gene. V dropped 3 bases and J dropped 2 bases, with 14 bases sitting between them. This CDR3 has 17 residues. Here the CDR3 reads CASSFGAYRAGANVLTF. The CDR3 DNA follows: TGTGCCAGCAGTTTCGGAGCATACAGAGCTGGGGCCAACGTCCTGACTTTC.

The chain has TRBV20-1 and TRBJ2-1; no clear D. Germline CDR1 reads DFQATT; CDR2 reads SNEGSKA (reference sequence). V lost 0 bases and J 9 bases, leaving 15 bases between the germline ends. This CDR3 region has 14 residues. CDR3 DNA: TGCAGTGCTAGAGAAGCGACCGACTCTGGTGAGCAGTTCTTC. Amino acids: CSAREATDSGEQFF.

This sequence joins TRBV2 and TRBJ2-3, with no clear D. Germline loops: CDR1 SNHLY, CDR2 FYNNEI. This CDR3 comprises 15 residues. Trimming cost V 2 bases and J 2 bases, with 11 bases left between them. The CDR3 coding sequence is TGTGCCAGCAGTGAACTTCTGGGGTTCACAGATACGCAGTATTTT. This translates into CASSELLGFTDTQYF.

The chain is built from TRBV7-9 and TRBJ2-1; possibly TRBD2 for D (5 bases). Per germline, CDR1 SEHNR and CDR2 FQNEAQ (reference sequence). Trimming took 5 bases from V and 0 from J, leaving 14 bases between them. The CDR3 length is 16 residues. CDR3 coding DNA: TGTGCCAGCAGCAAAAGACTGGGGAGCTCCTACAATGAGCAGTTCTTC. Protein: CASSKRLGSSYNEQFF.

This clonotype was picked up one time. The rearrangement uses TRBV5-1 and TRBJ2-4, with D tentatively TRBD1 or TRBD2 (6 bases each). The assigned J gene may be wrong: the sequence end matches TRBJ2-7 better. There are 16 residues in the CDR3. Per germline, CDR1 SGHRS and CDR2 YFSETQ. The CDR3, as DNA: TGCGCCAGCAGCTTGGGTCTACAGGGAGGAATCTACGAGCAGTACTTC. It specifies CASSLGLQGGIYEQYF.

This chain connects TRBV7-9 to TRBJ2-7; 8 nucleotides line up with TRBD1. The V and J ends lost 2 bases and 7 bases, in that order; junction bases with no gene match: 7. The V gene's germline CDR1 is SEHNR and CDR2 FQNEAQ (reference sequence). The CDR3 sequence is 14 residues long. DNA for the CDR3: TGTGCCAGCAGCTTAAACAGGGGGTTTGGGGAGCAGTACTTC. Translating gives CASSLNRGFGEQYF.

V usage is TRBV29-1 and J usage is TRBJ1-2; 10 positions agree with TRBD1. CDR3 length equals 13 residues. The ends lost 7 bases at V and 2 bases at J; junction bases unmatched: 4. Germline CDR1 is SQVTM and CDR2 is ANQGSEA. The CDR3 reads CSAPTGGNYGYTF. The CDR3 DNA reads TGCAGCGCACCGACAGGGGGCAACTATGGCTACACCTTC.

This chain uses TRBV3-1 with TRBJ1-4; 7 bases map to TRBD1. From germline, CDR1 is LGHDT and CDR2 YNNKEL (reference sequence). The CDR3 is 17 amino acids. Unmatched junction bases numbered 13, after V lost 1 base and J lost 8 bases. In DNA, the CDR3 is TGTGCCAGCAGCCAAGTCTTCGGGGACAGTCTCGGCGAAAAACTGTTTTTT. Translated: CASSQVFGDSLGEKLFF.

The genes are TRBV6-2 or TRBV6-3 and TRBJ2-1; 7 nucleotides line up with TRBD1. The closer fit of TRBJ2-7 to the DNA end suggests the J call may be wrong. Germline V gene lookup returns CDR1 MNHEY and CDR2 SVGEGT. The CDR3 sequence is 15 residues long. CDR3 DNA: TGTGCCAGCAGTCCGGACAGGAGCTCCTACAATGAGCAGTACTTC. Amino acid sequence: CASSPDRSSYNEQYF.

V usage is TRBV20-1 and J usage is TRBJ2-3, with 7 bases matching TRBD1. CDR1 and CDR2 from the germline V gene are DFQATT and SNEGSKA (reference sequence). This CDR3 has 16 residues. The V segment lost 6 bases and the J segment 0 bases; nucleotides outside the gene matches: 12. CDR3 residues: CSADRGPGLSTDTQYF. CDR3 nucleotides: TGCAGTGCCGATAGGGGGCCAGGGCTTAGCACAGATACGCAGTATTTT.

The V and J genes are TRBV7-2 and TRBJ2-4, with D perhaps matching TRBD2 (6 bases). The CDR3 spans 16 residues. V was pared by 8 bases and J by 1 base, with 18 bases between. Germline CDR1 SGHTA, CDR2 FQGNSA. For the CDR3, the DNA is TGTGCCAGCGGCTCCCGAAGTGGGGGGGCCAAAAACATTCAGTACTTC. It specifies CASGSRSGGAKNIQYF.

V gene TRBV9 combines with J gene TRBJ1-2; 9 nucleotides line up with TRBD1. This CDR3 region has 16 residues. Germline V gene data show CDR1 as SGDLS and CDR2 as YYNGEE. With V trimmed by 3 bases and J by 1 base, 7 bases remained unmatched. The CDR3 sequence is CASSGELDRGNYGYTF. The CDR3 DNA sequence: TGTGCCAGCAGCGGCGAATTGGACAGGGGTAACTATGGCTACACCTTC.

This clonotype was seen a few times. The chain joins TRBV20-1 to TRBJ1-6; the D is unclear. V was cut by 2 bases and J by 4 bases, with 6 bases left in between. Germline CDR1 DFQATT, CDR2 SNEGSKA (reference sequence). The CDR3 is made up of 13 amino acids. This CDR3 reads CSARRAYNSPLHF. The CDR3, as DNA: TGCAGTGCTAGACGGGCTTATAATTCACCCCTCCACTTT.

This clonotype was counted only a few times. The CDR3, as DNA: TGCAGTGCTAGTCCCGTGGGAGAGACCCAGTACTTC. Translation: CSASPVGETQYF. The chain has TRBV20-1 and TRBJ2-5, with D uncertain. Germline CDR1 DFQATT, CDR2 SNEGSKA (reference sequence). This CDR3 is 12 amino acids long. V lost 3 bases, J lost 4 bases, and 9 bases lay in between.

The chain combines TRBV7-2 with TRBJ2-5, with D maybe TRBD1 (6 bases). The germline CDR1 and CDR2 sequences are SGHTA and FQGNSA. This CDR3 region has 16 residues. Trimming pared 7 bases from V and 2 bases from J, leaving 20 bases between. The CDR3 region has the DNA TGTGCCAGCACCCTTCTGAACAGGGCTCCACAAGAGACCCAGTACTTC. Translated, it gives CASTLLNRAPQETQYF.